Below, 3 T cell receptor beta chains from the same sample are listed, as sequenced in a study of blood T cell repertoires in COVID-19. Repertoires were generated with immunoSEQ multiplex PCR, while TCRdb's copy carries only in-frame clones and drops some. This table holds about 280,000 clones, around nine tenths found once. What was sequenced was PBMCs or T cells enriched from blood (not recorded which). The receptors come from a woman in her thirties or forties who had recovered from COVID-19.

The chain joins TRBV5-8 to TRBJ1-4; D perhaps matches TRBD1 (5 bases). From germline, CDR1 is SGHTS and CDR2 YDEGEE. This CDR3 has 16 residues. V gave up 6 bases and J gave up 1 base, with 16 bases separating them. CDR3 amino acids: CASNRGEGLTNEKLFF. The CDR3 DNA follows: TGTGCCAGCAACCGAGGGGAGGGGCTAACTAATGAAAAACTGTTTTTT.

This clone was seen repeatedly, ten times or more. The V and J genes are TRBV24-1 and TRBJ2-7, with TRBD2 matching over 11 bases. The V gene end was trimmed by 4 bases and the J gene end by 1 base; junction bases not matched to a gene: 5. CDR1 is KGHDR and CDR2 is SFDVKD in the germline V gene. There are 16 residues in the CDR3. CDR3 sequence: CATSEIGTSGSYEQYF. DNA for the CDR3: TGTGCCACCAGTGAAATAGGGACTAGCGGTTCCTACGAGCAGTACTTC.

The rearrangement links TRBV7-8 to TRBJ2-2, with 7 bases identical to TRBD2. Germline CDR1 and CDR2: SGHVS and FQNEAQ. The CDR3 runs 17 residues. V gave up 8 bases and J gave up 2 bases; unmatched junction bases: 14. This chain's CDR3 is CASGWGGGSGNTGELFF. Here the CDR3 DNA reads TGTGCCAGCGGCTGGGGTGGCGGGAGTGGTAACACCGGGGAGCTGTTTTTT.